This T cell receptor beta chain was profiled in a study of T cells in tumors after PD-1 blockade. For the study at large: Patients had no prior checkpoint blockade, systemic immunosuppressants, or anti-cancer therapy within 4 weeks.

Here immunoSEQ multiplex PCR was the method, and the copy in TCRdb shows in-frame clones only, minus some. The data show more than 45,000 clones, roughly three quarters seen once. After removal of 8 bases from V and 4 bases from J, the junction contained 3 bases not matched to a gene. Germline CDR1 and CDR2: MDHEN and SYDVKM. The CDR3 has 13 amino acids. This TCR was sampled from a human donor with advanced basal cell or squamous cell carcinoma (not recorded which). The V call is TRBV28, the J call TRBJ1-5; 9 bases agree with TRBD1. The starting material was PBMCs, obtained before anti-PD-1 therapy. The CDR3 region is CASDRGWNQPQHF. CDR3 in DNA: TGTGCCAGCGACAGGGGGTGGAATCAGCCCCAGCATTTT.